This T cell receptor (beta chain) stems from a study of blood T cells in healthy people across ages. Extracted total RNA amounted to at least 5.5 micrograms for each sample. Findings of the study overall: Any conclusive comparison of naive versus antigen-experienced cells was prevented by using unsorted PBMCs. A greater number of naive CD4+ cells and higher diversity distinguished long-lived donors from aged donors.

Losses at the gene ends were 5 bases for V and 4 bases for J; bases not matched to a gene: 9. The CDR3 covers 14 residues. CDR1 and CDR2 (germline): GTSNPN, SVGIG (reference sequence). Remarks on this clonotype: Its antigen is unidentified.

Sample-barcoded 5' priming and a J-beta primer mix drove a second PCR of roughly 6 to 12 cycles. Paired-end reads containing CDR3 totaled no fewer than 3 million for each sample. MiXCR, run by TCRdb on the 5' RACE reads, gives a single entry per CDR3 protein. The sample shows some 1.5 million distinct CDR3 sequences, roughly 43% of them seen only once. The TCR originated in a woman aged 18-29 years in good health. This chain joins TRBV30 and TRBJ2-5; 8 positions agree with TRBD1. Sequences were obtained from blood. Here the CDR3 reads CAWDGQGSRETQYF. For the CDR3, the DNA is TGTGCCTGGGATGGACAGGGAAGCCGAGAGACCCAGTACTTC.